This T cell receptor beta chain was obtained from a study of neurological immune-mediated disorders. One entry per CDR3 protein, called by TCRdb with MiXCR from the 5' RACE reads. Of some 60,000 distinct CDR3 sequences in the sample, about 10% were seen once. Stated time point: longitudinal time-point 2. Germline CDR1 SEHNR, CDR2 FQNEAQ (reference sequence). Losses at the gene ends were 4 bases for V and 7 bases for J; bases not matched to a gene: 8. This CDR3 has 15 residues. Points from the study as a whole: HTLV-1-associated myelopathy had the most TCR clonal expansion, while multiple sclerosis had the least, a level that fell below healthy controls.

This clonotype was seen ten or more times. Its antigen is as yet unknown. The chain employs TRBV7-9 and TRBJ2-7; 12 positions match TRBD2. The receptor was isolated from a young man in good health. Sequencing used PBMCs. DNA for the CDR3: TGTGCCAGCAGCTCCTTGACTAGCGGGAGTGTAGAGCAGTACTTC. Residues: CASSSLTSGSVEQYF. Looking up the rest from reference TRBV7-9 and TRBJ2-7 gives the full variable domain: DTGVSQNPRHKITKRGQNVTFRCDPISEHNRLYWYRQTLGQGPEFLTYFQNEAQLEKSRLLSDRFSAERPKGSFSTLEIQRTEQGDSAMYLCASSSLTSGSVEQYFGPGTRLTVT.